The entry below describes one TCR beta chain. Building of the TCR beta libraries involved iRepertoire HTBI primers and Arm-PCR of CDR3 regions. Each CDR3 protein gets one entry after TCRdb re-called the multiplex PCR reads with MiXCR. The sample comprises roughly 450,000 distinct CDR3 sequences, around a fifth of which are singletons, and approximately 14% rests with the top ten. Time point meaning: persistent/refractory GD, antithyroid drugs over 5 years with positive TRAb. There was RNA extracted from PBMCs, and the TCR library was made from it. The data are from a study of regulatory T cells in long-lasting Graves disease. The TCR sequence derives from a female donor with Graves disease. The sample consisted of peripheral blood mononuclear cells (PBMCs), taken when the disease was refractory, from a patient treated with antithyroid drugs.

The CDR3 sequence: CATSRREITGELFF. CDR3 bases: TGTGCCACCAGTCGTCGGGAGATCACCGGGGAGCTGTTTTTT. The chain combines TRBV24-1 with TRBJ2-2; TRBD2 is a possible D gene (6 bases). Germline CDR1 KGHDR, CDR2 SFDVKD. Trimming shortened V by 6 bases and J by 4 bases, and 11 bases separated the two germline ends. This CDR3 region has 14 residues.